The clone carrying this T cell receptor beta chain was observed a handful of times. Antigen unknown. This record comes from a study of identical twins. General study findings and limits: Excess sharing between twins was weaker in beta out-of-frame sequences. Abundant beta clonotypes from cord blood bore fewer insertions; memory repertoires lacked this pattern.

All donors were healthy Caucasians. CDR3 length: 17 residues. The germline V gene has CDR1 SEHNR and CDR2 FQNEAQ (reference sequence). The junction had 18 bases not matched to a gene; V was cut back by 7 bases and J by 4 bases. TCRdb redid the calling of the 5' RACE reads with MiXCR, one entry per CDR3 protein. The repertoire holds about 890,000 distinct CDR3 sequences, with approximately 13% as singletons. These sequences were also reported in another study, on yellow fever vaccine responses in identical twins.

The material sequenced was PBMCs. This sequence joins TRBV7-9 and TRBJ1-1; 7 bases fit TRBD1. The sequence was collected from a woman under 30 in good health. CDR3 nucleotide sequence: TGTGCCAGCACCCCCTCCCCGGGACAGAAATTTTCCACTGAAGCTTTCTTT. This encodes CASTPSPGQKFSTEAFF.